Sequencing of this T cell receptor beta chain was carried out in a study of OX40 agonist ivuxolimab in advanced cancers. With respect to the entire study: Ivuxolimab was an agonistic, fully human IgG2 monoclonal antibody directed against OX40 (CD134), a costimulatory receptor. Intravenous ivuxolimab was administered to patients every 2 weeks at six dose levels: 0.01, 0.1, 0.3, 1.5, 3 and 10 mg/kg. Of the approximately 50 dose-escalation patients, hepatocellular carcinoma was present in approximately 20, melanoma in some 15, renal cell carcinoma in 9 and head and neck cancer in 9. A male proportion of 70% to 90% and a mean age of approximately 61 years, ranging from about 23 to 90, were recorded for the dose-escalation cohort. Prior anti-PD-1, anti-PD-L1 or anti-CTLA-4 therapy was permitted, and roughly two fifths of dose-escalation patients had received checkpoint inhibitors. Partial responses occurred in three dose-escalation patients, of whom one had hepatocellular carcinoma and two had cutaneous melanoma. The point of sequencing TCRbeta in the periphery was to test whether ivuxolimab changed TCR sequence diversity and drove clonal T-cell expansion. The paper covers the monotherapy dose-escalation part of the phase I ivuxolimab trial, which included N of about 50 patients. Here is what the overall study found, with its caveats: Low levels of normalized T-cell clonal expansion were also seen in some nonresponding patients. Clonal expansion of both CD4+ and CD8+ blood T cells was observed from baseline to week 6 at doses 0.1 to 3.0 mg/kg. After ivuxolimab, more expanded clones were found on average in CD8+ T cells than in CD4+ T cells. Partial responders in the 0.1-3.0 mg/kg groups had among the lowest normalized peripheral clonal expansion, especially among CD8+ T cells. Which antigens the clonally expanded peripheral T cells were specific for was not determined.

The trial excluded patients who had a history of autoimmune disease or who were on systemic immunosuppression. Peripheral blood for TCR sequencing was drawn from every dose cohort at baseline, at cycle 4 day 1 and at cycle 7 day 1. Samples were obtained from an open-label, multicenter, first-in-human phase I dose-escalation trial of ivuxolimab. Adults with locally advanced or metastatic melanoma, renal cell, hepatocellular, or head and neck squamous cell carcinoma were enrolled in the trial. Before TCR sequencing, CD4+ T cells and CD8+ T cells were sorted from peripheral blood as separate populations. Comment on this clone: The antigen it recognizes is unknown. Base qualities are not at hand, and no much larger clone is one base apart.

To sequence the TCRbeta CDR3 region, genomic DNA was isolated from the sorted cells. TCRbeta CDR3 regions were sequenced using the immunoSEQ Assay. TCRdb mirrors the immuneACCESS table, restricted to in-frame sequences. Some clones are absent from its copies; in checked studies, under half trace to an unresolved V gene, and the reason for the others is unknown. Counted in this sample were 25,000 to 35,000 clones; approximately 84% of them appeared once. Clones ranked in the top ten supply approximately 21% of the sample. This clonotype originated in an adult with an advanced solid tumor such as melanoma, head and neck, liver or kidney cancer. This specimen was CD4+ or CD8+ T cells sorted from blood, taken in a trial of the OX40 agonist ivuxolimab.

In nucleotides, the sequence is TGTGCCTGGAGTGGGCTAGCTCAGGAGACCCAGTACTTC. This codes for CAWSGLAQETQYF. The chain links TRBV30 with TRBJ2-5, and TRBD2 may be the D gene, going by 5 matching bases. The CDR1 and CDR2 encoded by the germline V gene (reference sequence) are GTSNPN and SVGIG. Including cysteine and phenylalanine, the CDR3 has 13 amino acids. The DNA shown is the 39-base CDR3, in frame from base 1. Relative to germline, V is 1 base shorter and J is 5 bases shorter, with 11 bases between their ends.